Listed below are T cell receptor beta chains from one sample, sequenced in a study of CD8+CD57+ T cells in acquired aplastic anemia. TCRdb redid the calling of the reads with MiXCR, one entry per CDR3 protein. Of hundreds of thousands of distinct CDR3 sequences in the sample, about a third were seen once. The sequencing input was sorted CD4+, CD8+, or CD8+CD57+ T cells (not recorded which) from PBMCs. The source of these receptors is a human donor with aplastic anemia. Both conserved end residues are part of each CDR3. A D gene is named only where the DNA matches it firmly. Clone size is stated in some rows and not others, as once, few, many or a class when expanded.

TRBV9,TRBJ1-1,-,-,TGTGCCTGGAGTGTAACCGGGAACACTGAAGCTTTCTTT,CAWSVTGNTEAFF
TRBV10-2,TRBJ1-6,-,-,TGCGCCAGCAGGGAGGCAGTAGGTAATTCACCCCTCCACTTT,CASREAVGNSPLHF
TRBV6-1,TRBJ2-7,TRBD1,few,TGTGCCAGCAGTCTCCGGGACAGGTACCACGAGCAGTACTTC,CASSLRDRYHEQYF
TRBV7-6,TRBJ2-2,TRBD1,-,TGTGCCAGCAGCCTAGGGGGCGGCGGGGAGCTGTTTTTT,CASSLGGGGELFF
TRBV11-2,TRBJ2-7,-,-,TGTGCCAGCAGACGGGGGCAGTACAACGAGCAGTACTTC,CASRRGQYNEQYF
TRBV7-3,TRBJ2-7,-,many,TGTGCCAGCAGCTTAACGAGGTCCTACGAGCAGTACTTC,CASSLTRSYEQYF
TRBV7-6,TRBJ2-1,-,many,TGTGCCAGCAGCTTAGGGGACTCTCGGTTCTTC,CASSLGDSRFF
TRBV2,TRBJ2-7,-,many,TGTGCCAGCAGTGTATACGAGCAGTACTTC,CASSVYEQYF
TRBV29-1,TRBJ2-5,-,many,TGCAGCGTTTGGAAAGAGACCCAGTACTTC,CSVWKETQYF
TRBV20-1,TRBJ2-1,TRBD2,few,TGCAGTGCAGTCAGGGGTACTAGCGGGAGGAATGAGCAGTTCTTC,CSAVRGTSGRNEQFF
TRBV2,TRBJ2-7,TRBD2,few,TGTGCCAGCAACGGCGGGAGCGGCTCCTACGAGCAGTACTTC,CASNGGSGSYEQYF
TRBV7-8,TRBJ2-7,-,many,TGTGCCAGCAGCTTAGGACCGTCGACAACCTACGAGCAGTACTTC,CASSLGPSTTYEQYF
TRBV7-8,TRBJ1-5,-,-,TGTGCCAGCAGCTTCAGAGTCGGGGGAAGCAATCAGCCCCAGCATTTT,CASSFRVGGSNQPQHF
TRBV4-2,TRBJ2-7,TRBD1,many,TGTGCCAGCAGCCAAAGGGACAGGGGATACGAGCAGTACTTC,CASSQRDRGYEQYF
TRBV15,TRBJ2-4,-,-,TGTGCCACCAGCAGAAGAAACATTCAGTACTTC,CATSRRNIQYF
TRBV5-1,TRBJ1-1,TRBD1,few,TGCGCCAGCAGCTTAACAGGGGTGGAGGGCACTGAAGCTTTCTTT,CASSLTGVEGTEAFF
TRBV15,TRBJ1-6,-,-,TGTGCCACCAGCAGCCGAACAGGGCAGTCACCCCTCCACTTT,CATSSRTGQSPLHF